This paragraph reports one TCR beta chain. The method was immunoSEQ multiplex PCR; TCRdb's version includes in-frame clones alone and lacks a portion of them. The sample has approximately 190,000 clones, over 80% seen once. The germline V and J ends were trimmed by 2 bases and 10 bases, with 13 bases remaining between them. The CDR3 spans 13 residues. From germline, CDR1 is SGHRS and CDR2 YFSETQ. These data are taken from a study of blood T cell repertoires in COVID-19. Study-wide background: Sources were T cells, B-cell-depleted T cells, or PBMCs; the material itself was cDNA or gDNA.

The material sequenced was peripheral blood. The clonotype originates from a woman aged 40 to 55 with acute or convalescent COVID-19. The J gene is TRBJ2-1, the V gene TRBV5-1; no clear D gene. CDR3 sequence reads: CASSLLPTGEQFF. CDR3 nucleotides: TGCGCCAGCAGCTTACTCCCTACCGGGGAGCAGTTCTTC.